These T cell receptor beta chains were read from a single sample in a study of monozygotic twins with inflammatory bowel disease. TCRdb re-called the 5' RACE reads; one entry per CDR3 protein, DNA not given. This table holds under 200,000 distinct CDR3 sequences. The sequencing sample was made of blood. The receptors derive from a human donor with ulcerative colitis or Crohn's disease, or a healthy co-twin of an affected twin (not recorded which). CDR3s include the opening cysteine and the closing phenylalanine or tryptophan.

TRBJ1-1	TRBV7-2	CASSLHENTEAFF
TRBJ2-7	TRBV14	CASSRQTRGREQYF
TRBJ2-1	TRBV20-1	CSARDTGGPGNEQFF
TRBJ2-1	TRBV20-1	CSAGGGSGRAAEQFF
TRBJ2-3	TRBV7-6	CASSLAEVTDTQYF
TRBJ1-6	TRBV5-5	CASSPVLGQPQSPLHF
TRBJ1-2	TRBV10-2	CASSETIETGNYGYTF
TRBJ2-7	TRBV7-6	CASSVRTGVSYEQYF
TRBJ2-5	TRBV5-1	CASRWTSPYQETQYF
TRBJ2-3	TRBV7-3	CASSLAGGLDTQYF
TRBJ2-1	TRBV7-9	CASSNNMLAGVLYEQFF
TRBJ2-1	TRBV11-1	CASSLSGRLLSEQFF
TRBJ2-6	TRBV13	CASSSGQGRTSGANVLTF
TRBJ2-1	TRBV29-1	CSVAIRDRLLDEQFF
TRBJ2-7	TRBV9	CASSVALTSGSYEQYF
TRBJ2-3	TRBV4-1	CASSQDPGSSSTDTQYF
TRBJ2-5	TRBV5-4	CASRAPDVETQYF
TRBJ1-1	TRBV5-1	CASRFGRGSLMNTEAFF
TRBJ1-4	TRBV7-6	CASSREAGRGDEKLFF
TRBJ2-7	TRBV30	CAWDDRGSDEQYF
TRBJ2-7	TRBV28	CASRAPMGESYEQYF
TRBJ2-5	TRBV10-1	CASKCNTQETQYF
TRBJ2-3	TRBV9	CASSVDEREEIDTQYF
TRBJ2-4	TRBV15	CATSRDGRARVENIQYF
TRBJ1-4	TRBV9	CASSVGAGGEKLFF
TRBJ2-1	TRBV28	CATGTSDFEQFF
TRBJ2-4	TRBV12-3/TRBV12-4	CASSFYAGESLLNIQYF
TRBJ2-3	TRBV7-9	CASRRSHTQYF
TRBJ2-3	TRBV24-1	CATSEHGWTDTQYF
TRBJ2-7	TRBV7-2	CASSFSRGHYEQYF
TRBJ2-7	TRBV7-9	CASTGGVTGREQYF
TRBJ1-1	TRBV29-1	CSVLPGQPPYMNTEAFF
TRBJ2-1	TRBV14	CASSQVLVGEQFF
TRBJ2-5	TRBV7-2	CASSRQETQYF
TRBJ2-7	TRBV15	CATSRDLNLPYEQYF
TRBJ2-3	TRBV7-9	CASTTMMWETDTQYF
TRBJ1-5	TRBV5-1	CASSFGSTGGPHQPQHF
TRBJ2-1	TRBV5-5	CASSLDADSYNEQFF
TRBJ2-1	TRBV12-5	CASGNGQGIGNEQFF
TRBJ2-3	TRBV20-1	CSAQGQENWDTQYF
TRBJ2-1	TRBV6-2/TRBV6-3	CASRTGLAGVNEQFF
TRBJ2-1	TRBV11-2	CASSSRGSGGGEQFF